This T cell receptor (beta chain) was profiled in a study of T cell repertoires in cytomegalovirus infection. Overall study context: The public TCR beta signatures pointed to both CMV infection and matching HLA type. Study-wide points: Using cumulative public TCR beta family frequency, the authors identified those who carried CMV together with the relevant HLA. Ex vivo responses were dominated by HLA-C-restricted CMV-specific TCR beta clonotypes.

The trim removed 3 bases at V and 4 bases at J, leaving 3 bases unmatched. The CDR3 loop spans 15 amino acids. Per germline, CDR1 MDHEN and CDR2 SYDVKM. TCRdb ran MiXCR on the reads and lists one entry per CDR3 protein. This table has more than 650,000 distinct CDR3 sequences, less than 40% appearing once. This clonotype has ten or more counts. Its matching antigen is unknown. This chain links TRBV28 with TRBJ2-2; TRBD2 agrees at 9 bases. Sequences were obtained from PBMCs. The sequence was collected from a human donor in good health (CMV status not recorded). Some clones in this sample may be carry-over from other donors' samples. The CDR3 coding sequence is TGTGCCAGCAGTTTTGTTAGCGGGAGCACCGGGGAGCTGTTTTTT. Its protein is CASSFVSGSTGELFF.